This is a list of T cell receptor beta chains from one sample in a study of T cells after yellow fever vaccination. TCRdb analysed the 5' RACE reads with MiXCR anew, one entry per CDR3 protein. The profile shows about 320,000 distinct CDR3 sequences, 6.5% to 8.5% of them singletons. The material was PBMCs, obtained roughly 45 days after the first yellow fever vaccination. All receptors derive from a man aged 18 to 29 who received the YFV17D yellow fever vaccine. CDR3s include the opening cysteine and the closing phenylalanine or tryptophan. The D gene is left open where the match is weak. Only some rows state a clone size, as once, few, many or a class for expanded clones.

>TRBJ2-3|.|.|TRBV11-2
CASSPGWGDTQYF
TGTGCCAGCAGCCCCGGGTGGGGGGATACGCAGTATTTT
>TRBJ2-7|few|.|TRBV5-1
CASSFSGWYEQYF
TGCGCCAGCAGCTTTTCAGGGTGGTACGAGCAGTACTTC
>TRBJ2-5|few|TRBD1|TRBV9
CASSSPDRVNQETQYF
TGTGCCAGCAGCTCCCCGGACAGGGTCAACCAAGAGACCCAGTACTTC
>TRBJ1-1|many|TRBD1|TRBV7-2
CASSYRDRGLMNTEAFF
TGTGCCAGCAGCTACCGGGACAGGGGGCTGATGAACACTGAAGCTTTCTTT
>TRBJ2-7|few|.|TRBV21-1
CASSKARGKNEQYF
TGTGCCAGCAGCAAAGCGAGGGGAAAAAATGAGCAGTACTTC
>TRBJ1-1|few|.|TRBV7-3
CASSFPSNTEAFF
TGTGCCAGCAGCTTCCCCTCGAACACTGAAGCTTTCTTT
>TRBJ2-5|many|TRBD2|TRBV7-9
CASSLAGGRETQYF
TGTGCCAGCAGTTTAGCGGGGGGCAGGGAGACCCAGTACTTC
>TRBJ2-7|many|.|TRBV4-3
CASSRGDSYEQYF
TGCGCCAGCAGCCGGGGAGACTCCTACGAGCAGTACTTC
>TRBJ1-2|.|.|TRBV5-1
CASSSRGDNYGYTF
TGCGCCAGCAGCTCGCGTGGCGATAACTATGGCTACACCTTC
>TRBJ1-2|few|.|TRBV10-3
CAISETVHERGYTF
TGTGCCATCAGTGAGACGGTCCATGAAAGGGGCTACACCTTC
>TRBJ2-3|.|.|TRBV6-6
CASRPGVDTQYF
TGTGCCAGCAGGCCCGGGGTAGATACGCAGTATTTT
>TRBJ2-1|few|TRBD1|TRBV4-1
CASSQVKGIRDRGYNEQFF
TGCGCCAGCAGCCAAGTAAAGGGTATTAGGGACAGGGGTTACAATGAGCAGTTCTTC
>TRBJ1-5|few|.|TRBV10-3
CAISEFMNSNQPQHF
TGTGCCATCAGTGAGTTCATGAATAGCAATCAGCCCCAGCATTTT
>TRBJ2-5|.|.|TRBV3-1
CASSQFAPGETQYF
TGTGCCAGCAGCCAATTCGCACCCGGAGAGACCCAGTACTTC
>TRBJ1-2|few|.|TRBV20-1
CSADRDFYTF
TGCAGTGCTGACCGGGACTTTTACACCTTC
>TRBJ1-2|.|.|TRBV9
CASSVNTGSLDYGYTF
TGTGCCAGCAGCGTAAACACAGGGAGTCTTGACTATGGCTACACCTTC
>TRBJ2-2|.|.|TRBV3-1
CASSQEPYPGELFF
TGTGCCAGCAGCCAAGAACCGTATCCCGGGGAGCTGTTTTTT
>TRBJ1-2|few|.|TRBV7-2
CASSLAHSTNYGYTF
TGTGCCAGCAGCTTAGCCCACTCAACCAACTATGGCTACACCTTC
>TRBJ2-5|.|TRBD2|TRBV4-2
CASSQRREGETQYF
TGTGCCAGCAGCCAACGCAGGGAGGGGGAGACCCAGTACTTC
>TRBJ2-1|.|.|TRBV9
CASSAYSSSYNEQFF
TGTGCCAGCAGCGCCTACTCGAGCTCCTACAATGAGCAGTTCTTC
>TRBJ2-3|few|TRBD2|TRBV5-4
CASSVLAAWDTDTQYF
TGTGCCAGCAGCGTACTAGCGGCCTGGGACACAGATACGCAGTATTTT
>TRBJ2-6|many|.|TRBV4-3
CASSQDQKGPSGANVLTF
TGCGCCAGCAGCCAAGATCAGAAGGGACCCTCTGGGGCCAACGTCCTGACTTTC
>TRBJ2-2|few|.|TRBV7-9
CASSFVLGRGELFF
TGTGCCAGCAGCTTCGTGCTGGGTCGAGGGGAGCTGTTTTTT
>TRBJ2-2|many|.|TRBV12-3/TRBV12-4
CASSFWLSNTGELFF
TGTGCCAGCAGTTTTTGGCTCTCGAACACCGGGGAGCTGTTTTTT
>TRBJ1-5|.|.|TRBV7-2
CASSLWGFVDQPQHF
TGTGCCAGCAGCTTATGGGGTTTCGTGGATCAGCCCCAGCATTTT
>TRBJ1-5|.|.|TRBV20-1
CSANSQNQPQHF
TGCAGTGCTAACAGCCAAAATCAGCCCCAGCATTTT
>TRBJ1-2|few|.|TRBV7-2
CASRSTENYGYTF
TGTGCCAGCAGGAGTACAGAAAACTATGGCTACACCTTC
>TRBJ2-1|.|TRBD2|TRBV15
CATSRVSGGADEQFF
TGTGCCACCAGCAGAGTTAGCGGGGGGGCCGATGAGCAGTTCTTC
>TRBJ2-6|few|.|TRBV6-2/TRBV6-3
CAGGVSGANVLTF
TGTGCCGGAGGGGTTTCTGGGGCCAACGTCCTGACTTTC
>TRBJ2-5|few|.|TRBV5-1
CASSLVGFSQETQYF
TGCGCCAGCAGCTTGGTCGGCTTCTCCCAGGAGACCCAGTACTTC
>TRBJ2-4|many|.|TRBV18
CASSRQVHKNIQYF
TGTGCCAGCTCACGTCAGGTCCACAAAAACATTCAGTACTTC
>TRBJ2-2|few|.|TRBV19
CASSLLTSHTGELFF
TGTGCCAGTAGTCTCCTGACATCCCACACCGGGGAGCTGTTTTTT
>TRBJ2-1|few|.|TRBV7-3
CASSLQGGGNEQFF
TGTGCCAGCAGCCTACAGGGGGGAGGGAATGAGCAGTTCTTC
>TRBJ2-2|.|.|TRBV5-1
CASSSSRNTGELFF
TGCGCCAGCAGCTCGAGCAGGAACACCGGGGAGCTGTTTTTT
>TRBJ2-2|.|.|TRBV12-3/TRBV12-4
CASNGVGLNTGELFF
TGTGCCAGCAATGGGGTGGGGCTTAACACCGGGGAGCTGTTTTTT
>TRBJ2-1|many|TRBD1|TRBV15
CATSREKLQGPNEQFF
TGTGCCACCAGCAGAGAGAAGTTACAGGGGCCAAATGAGCAGTTCTTC
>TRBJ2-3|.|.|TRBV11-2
CASSSSWVTPDTQYF
TGTGCCAGCAGCTCATCGTGGGTTACCCCAGATACGCAGTATTTT
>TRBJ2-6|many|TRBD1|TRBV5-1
CASSGSTGSGANVLTF
TGCGCCAGCAGCGGTTCGACAGGGTCCGGGGCCAACGTCCTGACTTTC
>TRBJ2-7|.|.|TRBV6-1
CASSESWASVGEQYF
TGTGCCAGCAGTGAAAGCTGGGCAAGCGTAGGCGAGCAGTACTTC
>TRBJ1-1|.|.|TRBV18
CASSPDVTEAFF
TGTGCCAGCTCGCCGGACGTCACTGAAGCTTTCTTT
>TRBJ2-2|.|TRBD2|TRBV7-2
CASRLAGGLGTGELFF
TGTGCCAGCAGGCTAGCGGGGGGGCTGGGCACCGGGGAGCTGTTTTTT